What follows are 3 T cell receptor beta chains derived from one specimen sequenced in a study of cytomegalovirus exposure and HLA in healthy donors. 13 Jbeta primers and 60 Vbeta primers were used for the PCR. Sequenced by immunoSEQ multiplex PCR; TCRdb stores in-frame clones only, minus some. The sample lists 95,000 to 150,000 clones; less than 90% were seen once. The sequenced sample was PBMCs. All receptors derive from a man aged 18 to 30 in good health and CMV-seropositive.

The chain recombines TRBV2 with TRBJ1-2; D not certain. Germline assignment: CDR1 SNHLY and CDR2 FYNNEI. V was clipped by 3 bases and J by 2 bases, with 10 bases between them. The CDR3 totals 14 residues. Here the CDR3 DNA reads TGTGCCAGCAGTGAGGGAAGGGAGAACTATGGCTACACCTTC. Protein: CASSEGRENYGYTF.

The CDR3 DNA reads TGTGCCAGCAGTTACAGGACAGGGTGGGAAGGCTACACCTTC. This sequence encodes CASSYRTGWEGYTF. This rearrangement joins TRBV6-5 to TRBJ1-2; 8 nucleotides align to TRBD1. V was clipped by 2 bases and J by 8 bases; unmatched bases: 7. The CDR3 spans 14 residues. Germline lookup yields CDR1 MNHEY and CDR2 SVGAGI.

The count of this clone is one. The chain carries TRBV15 and TRBJ2-1; 9 bases are a match to TRBD2. This CDR3 is built from 18 residues. Germline CDR1 and CDR2: LNHNV and YYDKDF (reference sequence). V trimming: 1 base; J trimming: 7 bases; junction bases outside the gene matches: 14. The CDR3 sequence is CATSRGGGDRGARNEQFF. The CDR3 nucleotides read TGTGCCACCAGCAGAGGCGGGGGGGATCGGGGGGCGAGGAATGAGCAGTTCTTC.